These 19 T cell receptor beta chains share one sample of origin, sequenced in a study of T cells after yellow fever vaccination. TCRdb passed the 5' RACE reads through MiXCR, listing each CDR3 protein once. Among 100,000 to 150,000 distinct CDR3 sequences, around 7.4% were seen once, and the ten largest hold 2.5%. The sample here was CD4+ T cells sorted from PBMCs, taken roughly 10 days after the first yellow fever vaccination. These receptors all come from a man in his late teens or twenties who received the YFV17D yellow fever vaccine.

This clonotype was seen at least ten times. The gene calls are TRBV7-8 and TRBJ2-5, with 12 nucleotides matching TRBD2. Looked up from germline, CDR1 is SGHVS and CDR2 is FQNEAQ. Trimming removed 5 bases from V and 8 bases from J; junction bases left unmatched: 9. The CDR3 spans 15 residues. The CDR3 reads CASSLTSGGPPTQYF. CDR3 bases: TGTGCCAGCAGCCTTACTAGCGGGGGGCCACCAACCCAGTACTTC.

This clonotype was picked up many times. The chain links TRBV5-1 to TRBJ2-6, with 8 bases fitting TRBD1. Germline trimming cut 4 bases from V and 2 bases from J; bases unmatched to any gene: 5. This CDR3 region has 16 residues. Germline CDR1 SGHRS, CDR2 YFSETQ. Here the CDR3 reads CASSTEQGAGANVLTF. The CDR3 nucleotides are TGCGCCAGCAGCACAGAACAGGGGGCTGGGGCCAACGTCCTGACTTTC.

This clonotype has a count of ten or more. The V and J genes are TRBV20-1 and TRBJ2-4; 9 bases agree with TRBD2. Per the germline V gene, CDR1 is DFQATT and CDR2 is SNEGSKA (reference sequence). Trimming took 5 bases from V and 8 from J; bases not matched to a gene: 19. The CDR3 consists of 17 residues. This CDR3 is CSAHRSGGGSPGDIQYF. The DNA for the CDR3 is TGCAGTGCTCACCGTAGCGGGGGAGGATCTCCGGGGGACATTCAGTACTTC.

This clonotype was seen many times. The chain combines TRBV7-2 with TRBJ1-3, with TRBD1 as a possible D gene (5 bases). The V and J ends lost 5 bases and 2 bases respectively, with 16 bases between them. Per germline, CDR1 SGHTA and CDR2 FQGNSA. The CDR3 totals 16 residues. Written as DNA, the CDR3 is TGTGCCAGCAGCAGAAGCCGCAGGGTTACTGGAAACACCATATATTTT. Translated, it gives CASSRSRRVTGNTIYF.

This clonotype was recorded many times. The V call is TRBV5-1, the J call TRBJ1-2; D is ambiguous. The V end lost 5 bases, the J end lost 8 bases, and 16 bases lay between the germline ends. This CDR3 is built from 13 residues. Germline values: CDR1 SGHRS, CDR2 YFSETQ. DNA of the CDR3: TGCGCCAGCAGGACTGGCCCTATCGAGGGCTACACCTTC. Amino acid sequence: CASRTGPIEGYTF.

V is TRBV3-1 and J is TRBJ2-3, with 7 bases matching TRBD2. This CDR3 contains 16 residues. V shed 4 bases, J shed 5 bases, and the junction held 12 bases outside the gene matches. Germline-derived CDR1 and CDR2 are LGHDT and YNNKEL (reference sequence). In DNA form, the CDR3 reads TGTGCCAGCAGCCGCCGGGACTACTCACGGGGAGATACGCAGTATTTT. Protein product: CASSRRDYSRGDTQYF.

The V gene is TRBV28, the J gene TRBJ2-3; D not resolved. Germline CDR1 reads MDHEN; CDR2 reads SYDVKM. Between the trimmed V and J ends, which lost 7 bases and 0 bases, there was a span of 8 bases. The CDR3 totals 13 residues. The CDR3 region has the DNA TGTGCCAGCACCCTTGTGAGCACAGATACGCAGTATTTT. As protein: CASTLVSTDTQYF.

Comment on this clonotype: This may stem from a read error, because a much larger clone lies one nucleotide away. V usage is TRBV7-1 and J usage is TRBJ2-5; the D call may be TRBD1 or TRBD2 (6 bases each). TRBV7-1 is annotated as an ORF whose role is uncertain. The CDR3 length is 18 residues. V gave up 11 bases and J gave up 3 bases, with 31 bases separating them. CDR3 nucleotides: TGTGCCTGGATGGATGGGGGGCGCGGAGGTCCCTTAAAAGAGACCCAGTACTTC. It specifies CAWMDGGRGGPLKETQYF.

This clonotype was counted a single time. A much larger clone differs by one base, so this may be a read error. The rearrangement links TRBV5-1 to TRBJ2-7; no firm D call. V gave up 1 base and J gave up 4 bases, with 12 bases separating them. The CDR3 is made up of 14 amino acids. CDR1 SGHRS and CDR2 YFSETQ come from the germline V gene. The CDR3 protein is CASSLPPSRYEQYV. The CDR3 DNA is TGCGCCAGCAGCTTGCCCCCCTCCCGGTACGAGCAGTACGTC.

This clonotype has a count of ten or more. V and J are TRBV20-1 and TRBJ2-7; tentatively, D is TRBD1 (6 bases). Germline V gives CDR1 DFQATT, CDR2 SNEGSKA (reference sequence). This CDR3 is 14 amino acids long. Trimming removed 3 bases at V and 2 bases at J, with 14 bases between. CDR3 coding DNA: TGCAGTGCTAGTGGTACAGGGCTTACCTACGAGCAGTACTTC. Protein sequence: CSASGTGLTYEQYF.

This clonotype was detected ten times or more. V usage is TRBV4-3 and J usage is TRBJ2-7; D might be TRBD2 (6 bases). Deletions cut 0 bases from V and 5 bases from J, with 14 bases between. Germline V gives CDR1 LGHNA, CDR2 YSLEER. This CDR3 is built from 15 residues. The CDR3 loop reads CASSQESGLSDEQYF. In DNA, the CDR3 is TGCGCCAGCAGCCAAGAGTCCGGACTATCGGACGAGCAGTACTTC.

This clonotype was counted only a few times. J is TRBJ2-5 and V is TRBV11-3; D may correspond to TRBD1 or TRBD2 (6 bases each). Per the germline V gene, CDR1 is SGHNT and CDR2 is YENEEA. Trimming pared 8 bases from V and 4 bases from J, leaving 17 bases between. The CDR3 runs to 14 residues. The CDR3 spells CASSEGGGRETQYF. CDR3 DNA: TGTGCCAGCTCCGAAGGAGGGGGGCGAGAGACCCAGTACTTC.

This clonotype appeared many times. The CDR3 bases are TGCGCCAGCAGCTTGGACCGGCCGAGCTCCTATAATTCACCCCTCCACTTT. Amino acid sequence: CASSLDRPSSYNSPLHF. The chain combines TRBV5-1 with TRBJ1-6, with D unresolved. CDR1 is SGHRS and CDR2 is YFSETQ in the germline V gene. The V gene lost 0 bases and the J gene lost 0 bases, with 10 bases spanning the gap. The length of the CDR3 is 17 residues. The whole variable domain, filled in from reference TRBV5-1 and TRBJ1-6, reads KAGVTQTPRYLIKTRGQQVTLSCSPISGHRSVSWYQQTPGQGLQFLFEYFSETQRNKGNFPGRFSGRQFSNSRSEMNVSTLELGDSALYLCASSLDRPSSYNSPLHFGNGTRLTVT.

This clonotype was detected a few times. The rearrangement joins TRBV6-1 to TRBJ2-5, with 13 bases identical to TRBD2. After removal of 6 bases from V and 3 bases from J, the junction contained 7 bases not matched to a gene. Germline CDR1 and CDR2: MNHNS and SASEGT. This CDR3 is built from 16 residues. CDR3 DNA sequence: TGTGCCAGCAGACCCTACGGGACTAGCGGGAAAGAGACCCAGTACTTC. It encodes CASRPYGTSGKETQYF.

This clonotype was seen at least ten times. The J gene is TRBJ1-1, the V gene TRBV2; D is ambiguous. V dropped 3 bases and J dropped 0 bases, with 8 bases sitting between them. The CDR3 runs 14 residues. Germline V gene data show CDR1 as SNHLY and CDR2 as FYNNEI. CDR3 sequence: CASSDVPLNTEAFF. The CDR3 bases are TGTGCCAGCAGTGACGTCCCCTTGAACACTGAAGCTTTCTTT.

This clonotype was found many times. J is TRBJ1-1 and V is TRBV18, with a possible D match to TRBD1 (5 bases). CDR3 length: 12 amino acids. Trimming left V 5 bases short and J 1 base short, with 5 bases between. CDR1 and CDR2 from the germline V gene are KGHSH and LQKENI. The CDR3 DNA follows: TGTGCCAGCTCAGGGGGGAACACTGAAGCTTTCTTT. Translated: CASSGGNTEAFF. The whole variable domain, remainder taken from reference TRBV18 and TRBJ1-1, is NAGVMQNPRHLVRRRGQEARLRCSPMKGHSHVYWYRQLPEEGLKFMVYLQKENIIDESGMPKERFSAEFPKEGPSILRIQQVVRGDSAAYFCASSGGNTEAFFGQGTRLTVV.

V is TRBV7-3 and J is TRBJ2-1; 13 bases are a match to TRBD2. With 1 base clipped from V and 10 bases from J, the junction kept 7 bases outside the gene matches. The length of the CDR3 is 16 residues. Germline CDR1 and CDR2: SGHTA and FQGTGA. The CDR3 reads CASSLSPGLAGWEQFF. The CDR3 DNA reads TGTGCCAGCAGCTTAAGTCCGGGACTAGCGGGGTGGGAGCAGTTCTTC. Looking up the rest from reference TRBV7-3 and TRBJ2-1 gives the full variable domain: GAGVSQTPSNKVTEKGKYVELRCDPISGHTALYWYRQSLGQGPEFLIYFQGTGAADDSGLPNDRFFAVRPEGSVSTLKIQRTERGDSAVYLCASSLSPGLAGWEQFFGPGTRLTVL.

This clonotype was counted a few times. The chain links TRBV5-5 to TRBJ1-1; 7 bases align to TRBD1. Looked up from germline, CDR1 is SGHKS and CDR2 is YYEKEE (reference sequence). The CDR3 is made up of 16 amino acids. The J segment lost 0 bases and the V segment lost 5 bases, leaving 10 bases of the junction unmatched. The CDR3 here is CASRLIPGTVNTEAFF. The CDR3 DNA sequence: TGTGCCAGCAGGCTCATTCCCGGGACAGTGAACACTGAAGCTTTCTTT.

This clonotype was seen repeatedly, ten times or more. J is TRBJ1-2 and V is TRBV20-1; the match to TRBD1 covers 7 bases. The CDR3 loop spans 13 amino acids. Germline-derived CDR1 and CDR2 are DFQATT and SNEGSKA (reference sequence). V trimming: 1 base; J trimming: 8 bases; junction bases outside the gene matches: 7. The chain's CDR3 is CSARVGGGEGYTF. The DNA for the CDR3 is TGCAGTGCTAGAGTAGGAGGGGGCGAAGGCTACACCTTC.